The rows below give T cell receptor beta chains drawn from one sample of a study of T cells after yellow fever vaccination. In TCRdb, the 5' RACE reads were re-called with MiXCR into one record per CDR3 protein. Of around 530,000 distinct CDR3 sequences in the sample, about a sixth are singletons; the top ten hold 15% to 20%. Sample: PBMCs, taken around 5 days after the first yellow fever vaccination. The origin of the receptors is a man aged 18 to 30 who received the YFV17D yellow fever vaccine. Each CDR3 is given with its conserved first and last residue. D genes are given only for firm matches. Expanded clones are given a class, and other clones once, few, many or no size at all.

j_call: TRBJ2-7
d_call: TRBD1
v_call: TRBV20-1
clone_size: NA
cdr3_nt: TGCAGTGCTAGAGGCCGGGACAGGGGGCTAGAGGGGGCCTACGAGCAGTACTTC
cdr3_aa: CSARGRDRGLEGAYEQYF

j_call: TRBJ2-3
d_call: NA
v_call: TRBV9
clone_size: NA
cdr3_nt: TGTGCCAGCAGCGTAAGTTGGGGATCGGATACGCAGTATTTT
cdr3_aa: CASSVSWGSDTQYF

j_call: TRBJ2-3
d_call: NA
v_call: TRBV4-1
clone_size: NA
cdr3_nt: TGCGCCAGCAGCCAGGAAGGCCTGACAGGTTTAGATACGCAGTATTTT
cdr3_aa: CASSQEGLTGLDTQYF

j_call: TRBJ2-3
d_call: NA
v_call: TRBV5-1
clone_size: NA
cdr3_nt: TGCGCCAGCAGCCGGGACATTGATACGCAGTATTTT
cdr3_aa: CASSRDIDTQYF

j_call: TRBJ1-5
d_call: NA
v_call: TRBV4-1
clone_size: few
cdr3_nt: TGCGCCAGCAGCCATCCAGGTAATCAGCCCCAGCATTTT
cdr3_aa: CASSHPGNQPQHF

j_call: TRBJ1-1
d_call: NA
v_call: TRBV4-2
clone_size: NA
cdr3_nt: TGTGCCAGCGGAGCGGGCACCATGAACACTGAAGCTTTCTTT
cdr3_aa: CASGAGTMNTEAFF

j_call: TRBJ2-3
d_call: NA
v_call: TRBV7-3
clone_size: few
cdr3_nt: TGTGCCAGCAGCTTATTGGGGGGGCCCCCAGATACGCAGTATTTT
cdr3_aa: CASSLLGGPPDTQYF

j_call: TRBJ1-4
d_call: NA
v_call: TRBV9
clone_size: NA
cdr3_nt: TGTGCCAGCAGCGTAGAAGCGGGGAGAGAGCTGTTTTTT
cdr3_aa: CASSVEAGRELFF

j_call: TRBJ1-1
d_call: TRBD1
v_call: TRBV7-9
clone_size: many
cdr3_nt: TGTGCCAGCAGCTTAGCTTTTACAGGGGACACTGAAGCTTTCTTT
cdr3_aa: CASSLAFTGDTEAFF

j_call: TRBJ2-5
d_call: TRBD1
v_call: TRBV20-1
clone_size: NA
cdr3_nt: TGCAGTGCTAGGGGGACAGCAGAGACCCAGTACTTC
cdr3_aa: CSARGTAETQYF

j_call: TRBJ1-3
d_call: NA
v_call: TRBV20-1
clone_size: NA
cdr3_nt: TGCAGTGCTAGTGCGTCGGGACAAAATAGTGAAAGAAACACCATATATTTT
cdr3_aa: CSASASGQNSERNTIYF

j_call: TRBJ1-1
d_call: NA
v_call: TRBV2
clone_size: NA
cdr3_nt: TGTGCCAGCAGTGAATCCCCGGACATATTTGAAGCTTTCTTT
cdr3_aa: CASSESPDIFEAFF

j_call: TRBJ2-7
d_call: TRBD2
v_call: TRBV2
clone_size: few
cdr3_nt: TGTGCCAGCCGTTTCGCGGGGGTATCCGAGCAGTACTTC
cdr3_aa: CASRFAGVSEQYF

j_call: TRBJ2-3
d_call: NA
v_call: TRBV6-5
clone_size: few
cdr3_nt: TGTGCCAGCAGTTACCCCGGCAGCCAAGCTGGCACAGATACGCAGTATTTT
cdr3_aa: CASSYPGSQAGTDTQYF

j_call: TRBJ2-3
d_call: TRBD1
v_call: TRBV11-2
clone_size: few
cdr3_nt: TGTGCCAGCAGCTTAGAGACAGGGACAGGCACAGATACGCAGTATTTT
cdr3_aa: CASSLETGTGTDTQYF